Following are 8 T cell receptor beta chains from one sample sequenced in a study of CD8+CD57+ T cells in acquired aplastic anemia. Genomic DNA was employed as the template in profiling TCR beta VDJ and CDR3. A single record per CDR3 protein comes from TCRdb applying MiXCR to the reads. The sample carries roughly 150,000 distinct CDR3 sequences, less than 50% recorded once. Sequencing involved patients with CD8+CD57+ cell expansion previously shown by flow cytometry. The sequencing sample was made of sorted CD4+, CD8+, or CD8+CD57+ T cells (not recorded which) from PBMCs. These receptor sequences come from a human donor with aplastic anemia.

This clonotype was seen a few times. Lacking the conserved final phenylalanine or tryptophan, this CDR3 likely reflects a read error. V and J are TRBV29-1 and TRBJ2-3; a possible D gene is TRBD2 (7 bases). Germline CDR1 and CDR2: SQVTM and ANQGSEA. V gave up 6 bases and J gave up 1 base, with 23 bases separating them. The length of the CDR3 is 17 residues. CDR3 loop: CSVGGGGASIRTDTQYS. The CDR3 DNA reads TGCAGCGTAGGGGGGGGGGGGGCAAGCATCCGCACAGATACGCAGTATTCT.

This clonotype came up many times. J is TRBJ1-1 and V is TRBV20-1; TRBD1 matches at 10 bases. In germline, CDR1 is DFQATT, CDR2 SNEGSKA (reference sequence). V trimming: 4 bases; J trimming: 5 bases; junction bases outside the gene matches: 7. The length of the CDR3 is 14 residues. CDR3 region: CSAKTGGMETEAFF. CDR3 nucleotide sequence: TGCAGTGCTAAGACAGGGGGCATGGAGACTGAAGCTTTCTTT.

This clonotype appeared many times. The J gene is TRBJ1-1, the V gene TRBV12-3 or TRBV12-4; unclear D gene. V was trimmed by 6 bases and J by 4 bases, leaving 9 bases between them. The CDR3 runs 12 residues. CDR3 loop: CASSFSGTEAFF. The CDR3 nucleotides read TGTGCCAGCAGCTTCTCAGGCACTGAAGCTTTCTTT.

The sample holds a few counts of this clonotype. The J gene is TRBJ1-5, the V gene TRBV10-2, with D unclear. The CDR3 contains 14 residues. Between the trimmed V and J ends, which lost 6 bases and 5 bases, there was a span of 14 bases. Germline V CDR1 and CDR2: WSHSY, SAAADI. Here the CDR3 reads CASRERRIDQPQHF. The CDR3, as DNA: TGCGCCAGCAGAGAACGAAGAATAGATCAGCCCCAGCATTTT.

Ten or more counts support this clonotype. This chain joins TRBV20-1 and TRBJ2-5; tentative D call: TRBD2 (6 bases). This CDR3 spans 15 amino acids. The ends were cut back, 2 bases at V and 7 bases at J, with 20 bases in the middle. Germline CDR1 and CDR2: DFQATT and SNEGSKA (reference sequence). CDR3 sequence (DNA): TGCAGTGCTAGACCTTACGGGAGTTTCCAGATGACCCAGTACTTC. Translated, it gives CSARPYGSFQMTQYF.

This clonotype was counted many times. V is TRBV7-2 and J is TRBJ2-2; unclear D gene. V gave up 5 bases and J gave up 4 bases, with 8 bases separating them. Germline CDR1 reads SGHTA; CDR2 reads FQGNSA. The CDR3 is 13 amino acids. CDR3 amino acids: CASSPQSTGELFF. The CDR3, as DNA: TGTGCCAGCAGCCCACAGAGCACCGGGGAGCTGTTTTTT.

The chain recombines TRBV6-2 or TRBV6-3 with TRBJ2-7, with D uncertain. V was shortened by 2 bases and J by 3 bases, with 8 bases between the two germline ends. Germline V gene lookup returns CDR1 MNHEY and CDR2 SVGEGT. This CDR3 is built from 13 residues. The chain's CDR3 is CASSYAGNYEQYF. CDR3 DNA sequence: TGTGCCAGCAGTTACGCAGGAAACTACGAGCAGTACTTC.

The chain employs TRBV7-3 and TRBJ2-3, with 11 bases matching TRBD2. The CDR3 covers 14 residues. V gave up 5 bases and J gave up 5 bases; unmatched junction bases: 3. CDR1 and CDR2 (germline): SGHTA, FQGTGA. The CDR3: CASSPGTSGDTQYF. The CDR3 nucleotides read TGTGCCAGCAGCCCCGGGACTAGCGGAGATACGCAGTATTTT.